This T cell receptor beta chain was sequenced for a study of OX40 agonist ivuxolimab in advanced cancers. Across the whole study: Given to patients was ivuxolimab, an agonistic anti-OX40 (CD134) antibody. The study gave patients intravenous ivuxolimab at 0.01 to 10 mg/kg every 2 weeks.

If patients had autoimmune disease history or systemic immunosuppression, they were excluded. This clone came up a few times. The antigen is not known. The germline gives CDR1 LNHDA, CDR2 SQIVND (reference sequence). The CDR3 totals 15 residues. V shed 3 bases and J 7 bases; nucleotides not matched to a gene: 5. The protocol was immunoSEQ multiplex PCR, while the TCRdb copy is restricted to in-frame clones and leaves out a portion. There are approximately 82,000 clones in the sample; 88% occur only once, and less than 0.85% lies in the top ten. Broader study findings: Blood T cells, both CD4+ and CD8+, expanded clonally by week 6 at 0.1 to 3.0 mg/kg.

The sequence was obtained from an adult with an advanced solid tumor such as melanoma, head and neck, liver or kidney cancer. The sequencing here drew on CD4+ or CD8+ T cells sorted from blood, taken in a trial of the OX40 agonist ivuxolimab. The rearrangement uses TRBV19 and TRBJ2-1; 11 bases agree with TRBD2. CDR3 sequence reads: CASSILAGGPNEQFF. The CDR3 DNA reads as TGTGCCAGTAGTATTTTAGCGGGAGGGCCAAATGAGCAGTTCTTC.